These T cell receptor beta chains were read from a single sample in a study of blood T cells in healthy people across ages. TCRdb ran MiXCR on the 5' RACE reads and lists one entry per CDR3 protein. The data hold about 700,000 distinct CDR3 sequences, with about 30% observed a single time. Sequenced sample: blood. The receptor set was obtained from a woman of 80 years or more in good health. The CDR3 runs from the conserved cysteine through the conserved F or W. The order of the fields is J gene, V gene, CDR3 protein.

>TRBJ2-2|TRBV5-1
CASSWGTSAVGYTGELFF
>TRBJ1-2|TRBV9
CASSVGHGVNYGYTF
>TRBJ2-1|TRBV7-3
CASSPLGRGGPTEQFF
>TRBJ2-7|TRBV5-5
CASSLSPGGGSSYEQYF
>TRBJ2-7|TRBV15
CATSRALTYEQYF
>TRBJ1-2|TRBV18
CASSPLRDRAYGYTF
>TRBJ2-7|TRBV19
CASSMGVSYEQYF
>TRBJ2-1|TRBV13
CASSFGQRNNEQFF
>TRBJ2-3|TRBV25-1
CASSDYAGGPDTQYF
>TRBJ2-7|TRBV20-1
CSARRRGRSYEQYF
>TRBJ1-5|TRBV10-3
CAISEAGGANNQPQHF
>TRBJ2-7|TRBV5-1
CASSLPRDLSYEQYF
>TRBJ2-6|TRBV13
CASSPHRLAPSSGANVLTF
>TRBJ1-5|TRBV6-1
CAGSEARDQPQHF
>TRBJ2-5|TRBV5-1
CASSVSSELNQETQYF
>TRBJ2-1|TRBV5-6
CASSFTSRGAAIYEQFF
>TRBJ2-5|TRBV19
CASSRLAGTQETQYF
>TRBJ2-7|TRBV7-2
CASSLKVSHEQYF
>TRBJ1-1|TRBV9
CASSVGDLDTEAFF
>TRBJ2-2|TRBV7-2
CAGSPSGGGPSTGERFF
>TRBJ1-1|TRBV7-3
CASSMTGGNTEAFF
>TRBJ2-7|TRBV29-1
CSVEDRGATYEQYF
>TRBJ2-1|TRBV6-2/TRBV6-3
CASSLVGGPRNEQFF
>TRBJ1-2|TRBV11-2
CASSSAPGHLYGYTF
>-|TRBV7-2
CASSLNYLLQETQYF
>TRBJ2-5|TRBV29-1
CSVDFRGLAGGAVETQYF
>TRBJ1-1|TRBV7-9
CTSSSAPRTALPEAFF
>TRBJ2-7|TRBV7-2
CASSLGTSAYYEQYF
>TRBJ1-2|TRBV20-1
CSAYRGRSGYGYTF
>TRBJ1-2|TRBV27
CASGSNYRPENYGYTF
>TRBJ1-1|TRBV30
CAWIALTGWDTEAFF
>TRBJ2-7|TRBV6-5
CASSGRGQNIHEQYF
>TRBJ2-7|TRBV5-4
CASSFPGQIYEQYF
>TRBJ1-4|TRBV27
CASRTPGEKLFF
>TRBJ2-7|TRBV12-3/TRBV12-4
CASSSPPSTYEQYF
>TRBJ2-6|TRBV29-1
CSVVSGNSGANVLTF
>TRBJ2-3|TRBV10-3
CAIRWAEADTQYF
>TRBJ2-1|TRBV9
CASSGGTGGRNEQFF
>TRBJ1-1|TRBV29-1
CSSSSSTRDTEAFF
>TRBJ2-3|TRBV7-2
CATAILGVGTDTQYF
>TRBJ2-1|TRBV29-1
CSVVGYNEQFF
>TRBJ1-4|TRBV30
CAWCVRVGEKLFF